A few counts support the clone carrying this T cell receptor beta chain. This sample stems from a study of cytomegalovirus exposure and HLA in healthy donors. Study-level information: Previous work identified 90 million to 130 million unique TCR beta sequences from around 170 million T cells.

This CDR3 is 15 amino acids long. The germline gives CDR1 MNHNS, CDR2 SASEGT. After removal of 1 base from V and 0 bases from J, the junction contained 2 bases not matched to a gene. PCR was performed using 60 Vbeta and 13 Jbeta primers. Libraries were prepared by immunoSEQ multiplex PCR; TCRdb keeps only in-frame clonotypes and omits some of them. In the table there are about 140,000 clones, over 75% of which are singletons. The rearrangement uses TRBV6-1 and TRBJ2-5; 7 bases are shared with TRBD1. The TCR was taken from a female donor in good health and CMV-seronegative. Specimen: PBMCs. The CDR3 coding sequence is TGTGCCAGCAGTGAAGGAGACAGGGACCAAGAGACCCAGTACTTC. It yields the protein CASSEGDRDQETQYF.